This is a list of T cell receptor beta chains from one sample in a study of CD8 T cells in ankylosing spondylitis. TCRdb ran MiXCR on the 5' RACE reads and lists one entry per CDR3 protein. In the table there are about 100,000 distinct CDR3 sequences, 8.8% of which are singletons. Sequencing was done on a sample of blood, either unsorted or a sorted T cell fraction (not recorded which). These receptors came from a male donor with ankylosing spondylitis or in good health (not recorded which). CDR3s include the opening cysteine and the closing phenylalanine or tryptophan. The D gene is left open where the match is weak.

v_gene,d_gene,j_gene,CDR3aa
TRBV7-2,-,TRBJ2-2,CASSLQGLGELFF
TRBV5-1,-,TRBJ2-1,CASNSGGNEQFF
TRBV28,TRBD1,TRBJ1-4,CASSPRDRARGREKLFF
TRBV4-2,-,TRBJ1-2,CASSPSVSLAGYTF
TRBV10-2,-,TRBJ2-7,CASSDGGPYEQYF
TRBV6-1,-,TRBJ2-5,CASSVGASQETQYF
TRBV24-1,TRBD2,TRBJ2-7,CATSGTGTSEEQYF
TRBV30,-,TRBJ2-3,CAWSGWELEGDTDTQYF
TRBV20-1,TRBD1,TRBJ2-7,CSARELSGTANSYEQYF
TRBV5-6,-,TRBJ2-1,CASSSPTGSSYNEQFF
TRBV20-1,-,TRBJ2-3,CSASSGGTDTQYF
TRBV27,TRBD1,TRBJ2-7,CASSNGQGPSYEQYF
TRBV20-1,-,TRBJ1-5,CSGLPGVNNQPQHF